This TCR beta chain was recovered during a study of long-term antiretroviral therapy in people with HIV. Survey-level immunoSEQ v3.0 assays were run. A target of about 35,000-50,000 T-cell genomes per sample was set for sequencing. Method: immunoSEQ multiplex PCR; TCRdb's copy keeps in-frame clones and lacks some. The data show roughly 40,000 clones, approximately 87% seen once. Study outcomes and limitations: All blood samples came from the years 2004 to 2017, possibly under older ART regimens. Clonal populations expanded prior to ART predominated within the repertoire at all time points.

Note on this clone: The target antigen is unknown.

The germline V gene has CDR1 KGHSH and CDR2 LQKENI. V shed 9 bases, J shed 3 bases, and the junction held 12 bases outside the gene matches. The CDR3 runs 15 residues. The chain carries TRBV18 and TRBJ1-1; 8 bases agree with TRBD1. The specimen was unsorted PBMCs, collected 1.2 years after starting antiretroviral therapy. The sequence derives from a woman in her fifties or sixties with HIV. CDR3 in DNA: TGTGCCAGTACACCTCCAGGGGGCTCGTACACTGAAGCTTTCTTT. Its protein product is CASTPPGGSYTEAFF. The variable domain in full, with the rest retrieved from reference TRBV18 and TRBJ1-1, is NAGVMQNPRHLVRRRGQEARLRCSPMKGHSHVYWYRQLPEEGLKFMVYLQKENIIDESGMPKERFSAEFPKEGPSILRIQQVVRGDSAAYFCASTPPGGSYTEAFFGQGTRLTVV.